Here is one T cell receptor beta chain with its context. Its antigen is undetermined. Isolated RNA was reverse transcribed in full, so expressed TCRB transcripts were sequenced. TCRdb's copy holds only in-frame clones and misses some; the assay was immunoSEQ multiplex PCR. The data show around 690,000 clones, roughly an eighth seen once. One heparinised draw of blood, averaging about 120 mL, came from each donor. V lost 0 bases, J lost 4 bases, and 14 bases lay in between. Looked up from germline, CDR1 is SGDLS and CDR2 is YYNGEE. The CDR3 has 16 residues. The source of the sample is a study of beta chain features in type 1 diabetes. About the research overall: Age, gender and cell yields were alike across patients and healthy donors.

Study-wide results and caveats: Moderate yet significant TCRB CDR3 shortening was seen in Type 1 diabetes patients in all four CD4+ subsets.

The specimen was naive CD4+ T cells from blood. J is TRBJ2-1 and V is TRBV9; D gene uncertain. This sequence was found in a man aged 30 to 39 with type 1 diabetes. The CDR3 coding sequence is TGTGCCAGCAGCGTAGAATCCAACGGACGGTACAATGAGCAGTTCTTC. Its protein is CASSVESNGRYNEQFF.